Each of the 12 T cell receptor beta chains below was sequenced from the same sample in a study of blood T cell repertoires in COVID-19. Only in-frame clones appear in the TCRdb table, and some are missing; sequencing was by immunoSEQ multiplex PCR. Among just over 80,000 clones, about 86% were seen once, and the ten largest hold about 45%. The sample taken for sequencing was peripheral blood. Receptors were obtained from a man aged 80 or over with acute or convalescent COVID-19.

The chain uses TRBV7-9 and TRBJ2-1, with D perhaps matching TRBD2 (5 bases). This CDR3 has 16 amino acids. Deletions cut 4 bases from V and 4 bases from J, with 17 bases between. Germline V gene lookup returns CDR1 SEHNR and CDR2 FQNEAQ (reference sequence). CDR3 in amino acids: CASSSSLAGPYNEQFF. Written as DNA, the CDR3 is TGTGCCAGCAGCTCTTCCCTGGCGGGCCCTTACAATGAGCAGTTCTTC. The full variable domain, with the rest looked up from reference TRBV7-9 and TRBJ2-1, is DTGVSQNPRHKITKRGQNVTFRCDPISEHNRLYWYRQTLGQGPEFLTYFQNEAQLEKSRLLSDRFSAERPKGSFSTLEIQRTEQGDSAMYLCASSSSLAGPYNEQFFGPGTRLTVL.

This chain links TRBV4-1 with TRBJ1-3; D is unresolved. V was shortened by 0 bases and J by 0 bases, with 9 bases between the two germline ends. This CDR3 region has 16 residues. The germline CDR1 and CDR2 sequences are MGHRA and YSYEKL. CDR3 protein: CASSQERTASGNTIYF. The CDR3, as DNA: TGCGCCAGCAGCCAAGAACGAACAGCCTCTGGAAACACCATATATTTT.

V and J are TRBV29-1 and TRBJ2-2, with 7 bases identical to TRBD1. Per germline, CDR1 SQVTM and CDR2 ANQGSEA. The CDR3 is 14 residues long. J was trimmed by 5 bases and V by 3 bases; bases with no gene match: 6. The CDR3: CSVDTGVRTGELFF. The DNA for the CDR3 is TGCAGCGTTGATACAGGGGTGAGGACCGGGGAGCTGTTTTTT.

This CDR3 reads CASSQGRLAAITDTQYF. In DNA, the CDR3 is TGTGCCAGCAGCCAAGGTAGACTAGCGGCAATCACAGATACGCAGTATTTT. The chain employs TRBV14 and TRBJ2-3, with 9 nucleotides matching TRBD2. The germline CDR1 and CDR2 sequences are SGHDN and FVKESK. Trimming at V came to 1 base and at J to 2 bases, leaving 7 bases not matched to a gene. The CDR3 is made up of 17 amino acids.

This rearrangement joins TRBV5-1 to TRBJ2-7; 10 nucleotides align to TRBD1. CDR3 length equals 16 residues. CDR1 and CDR2 from the germline V gene are SGHRS and YFSETQ. The ends lost 0 bases at V and 4 bases at J; junction bases unmatched: 7. The CDR3 coding sequence is TGCGCCAGCAGCTTGGCCTGGGACAGGGGCATGTACGAGCAGTACTTC. It translates to CASSLAWDRGMYEQYF.

This chain links TRBV6-1 with TRBJ1-2; 7 positions agree with TRBD1. Per the germline V gene, CDR1 is MNHNS and CDR2 is SASEGT. CDR3 length equals 13 residues. Trimming cost V 0 bases and J 5 bases; bases outside gene matches: 0. CDR3 nucleotides: TGTGCCAGCAGTGAAGCGACAGGGTATGGCTACACCTTC. Protein sequence: CASSEATGYGYTF.

This chain joins TRBV29-1 and TRBJ1-1; D ambiguous. The CDR3 is 15 amino acids. Germline CDR1 is SQVTM and CDR2 is ANQGSEA. Trimming stripped 1 base from V and 3 bases from J, with 15 bases between. CDR3 loop: CSVEGVFGEHTEAFF. CDR3 DNA: TGCAGCGTTGAAGGGGTGTTCGGGGAACACACTGAAGCTTTCTTT. The entire variable domain, with the rest obtained from reference TRBV29-1 and TRBJ1-1, is as follows: SAVISQKPSRDICQRGTSLTIQCQVDSQVTMMFWYRQQPGQSLTLIATANQGSEATYESGFVIDKFPISRPNLTFSTLTVSNMSPEDSSIYLCSVEGVFGEHTEAFFGQGTRLTVV.

This chain connects TRBV5-1 to TRBJ1-2; a weak D match, TRBD1 (6 bases). The CDR3 length is 13 residues. The germline V and J ends were trimmed by 4 bases and 6 bases, with 13 bases remaining between them. CDR1 SGHRS and CDR2 YFSETQ come from the germline V gene. The CDR3 sequence is CASSQGGSNGYTF. The CDR3 DNA reads as TGCGCCAGCAGCCAAGGGGGAAGTAATGGCTACACCTTC. The full variable domain, with the rest looked up from reference TRBV5-1 and TRBJ1-2, is KAGVTQTPRYLIKTRGQQVTLSCSPISGHRSVSWYQQTPGQGLQFLFEYFSETQRNKGNFPGRFSGRQFSNSRSEMNVSTLELGDSALYLCASSQGGSNGYTFGSGTRLTVV.

This chain links TRBV11-2 with TRBJ2-4, with D tentatively TRBD1 (7 bases). V was cut by 5 bases and J by 0 bases, with 17 bases left in between. CDR1 and CDR2 from the germline V gene are SGHAT and FQNNGV. The CDR3 sequence is 17 residues long. CDR3 in DNA: TGTGCCAGCAGCCCGCAGGGGGGACAGCTAGCCAAAAACATTCAGTACTTC. Its protein product is CASSPQGGQLAKNIQYF.

The table lists this clone with a few counts. In DNA form, the CDR3 reads TGTGCCAGCAGGACCACAGGGTATACCGGGGAGCTGTTTTTT. Amino acids: CASRTTGYTGELFF. The chain joins TRBV2 to TRBJ2-2, with D possibly being TRBD1 (6 bases). Germline assignment: CDR1 SNHLY and CDR2 FYNNEI. The CDR3 length is 14 residues. Trimming shortened V by 6 bases and J by 5 bases, and 13 bases separated the two germline ends.

This sequence joins TRBV19 and TRBJ2-3, with TRBD1 identical over 9 bases. Germline CDR1 is LNHDA and CDR2 is SQIVND (reference sequence). The CDR3 is 16 amino acids. V was pared by 5 bases and J by 3 bases, with 9 bases of the junction left unmatched. This chain's CDR3 is CASSFRQGGRTDTQYF. In DNA form, the CDR3 reads TGTGCCAGTAGTTTCCGACAGGGGGGTAGAACAGATACGCAGTATTTT.

The rearrangement links TRBV6-5 to TRBJ1-2; D might be TRBD1 (6 bases). The CDR3 consists of 16 residues. The germline V gene encodes CDR1 MNHEY and CDR2 SVGAGI. V gave up 4 bases and J gave up 8 bases, with 23 bases separating them. Here the CDR3 DNA reads TGTGCCAGCAGTTCTGGGACAACACCCGCCCTTACCGGCTACACCTTC. Encoded protein: CASSSGTTPALTGYTF.